This T cell receptor (beta chain) was recorded in a study of blood T cell repertoires in COVID-19 (dated by TCRdb to the early 2020s). Regarding the complete study: The collaborator samples originated in the United States, Italy and Spain and spanned the acute and convalescent phases of COVID-19. The material from the prospective study consisted of cDNA or gDNA derived from T cells, B-cell-depleted T cells, or PBMCs. The dataset comprised deeply sampled blood TCRbeta repertoires from subjects exposed to, actively infected with, or recovered from COVID-19. The repertoires were released in a freely available public database meant as a resource for research on the immune response to SARS-CoV-2. Samples were obtained from the ongoing ImmuneRACE study (first 160 participants) and from some 1,200 subjects provided by 6 global collaborators. Sample metadata almost always included a de-identified subject ID, COVID-19 status, age in years and sex. Where available, HLA class I and class II types were taken from metadata supplied by the sample provider and were not determined by assay-based typing.

TCRbeta CDR3 regions were amplified from genomic DNA by means of the immunoSEQ Assay, a bias-controlled multiplex PCR. The authors' pipeline ran thus. Within the assay, amplification of reference gene primers was used to estimate how many nucleated cells each sample contained. Sequence reads were collapsed and filtered to measure the absolute abundance of every unique TCRbeta CDR3 rearrangement. For each sample, productive Simpson clonality was calculated as the square root of Simpson's diversity index across productive rearrangements. Entries here come from immuneACCESS through TCRdb and include only in-frame sequences with V and J called. Some clones fail to appear in such tables; in the studies checked, an unresolved V gene covers under half of the shortfall, and the cause of the remainder is unknown. V, J and clone size were drawn from that table, and D and trimming were deduced from the DNA. Present in this sample are 100,000 to 150,000 clones, more than 75% of which were seen just once. The ten top clones hold 9.5% to 12% of the sample.

On this clone itself: No antigen is known for it. No per-base quality is available; no much larger clone lies one base away.

At one collaborating source in Seattle, patients were enrolled during active infection and were followed longitudinally through the course of disease. The collaborating institutions used their own protocols to collect whole blood in K2EDTA tubes. For TCRbeta analysis, collaborators shipped samples in one of three forms: frozen whole blood, isolated PBMCs, or DNA extracted from either of those sample types. Study-level results and caveats: The amount of clinical and demographic metadata varied by source and participant and was provided uncurated.

V is cut back by 6 bases and J by 5 bases, with 9 bases in the junction unmatched. From the germline V gene, CDR1 is SNHLY and CDR2 is FYNNEI. From the cysteine through the phenylalanine, the CDR3 covers 14 amino acids. Kept here is only the CDR3 DNA, which spans 42 bases and is read in frame from base 1. Sequencing was carried out using peripheral blood. Recombination linked TRBV2 to TRBJ2-5; 7 nucleotides in the junction match TRBD1. The receptor's source is a woman aged 70-85 years with COVID-19, enrolled during active disease. The DNA sequence follows: TGTGCCAGCAGGGGGACAGTACCCGGGGAGACCCAGTACTTC. This codes for CASRGTVPGETQYF.